The 13 T cell receptor beta chains presented below share a single source sample, sequenced in a study of cytomegalovirus exposure and HLA in healthy donors. Assay used: immunoSEQ multiplex PCR; TCRdb lists only in-frame clones, some missing. The repertoire includes roughly 47,000 clones, approximately 93% of them detected once, and over 2% sits in the top ten. The sequenced sample consisted of PBMCs. The source is a woman under 30 in good health and CMV-seronegative.

J is TRBJ1-1 and V is TRBV30; 7 bases map to TRBD1. Germline V CDR1 and CDR2: GTSNPN, SVGIG (reference sequence). This CDR3 is 13 amino acids long. After removal of 3 bases from V and 4 bases from J, the junction contained 5 bases not matched to a gene. CDR3 in amino acids: CAWRTGTATEAFF. For the CDR3, the DNA is TGTGCCTGGAGAACCGGGACAGCCACTGAAGCTTTCTTT.

The chain has TRBV19 and TRBJ1-5, with D tentatively TRBD1 (6 bases). The germline V gene encodes CDR1 LNHDA and CDR2 SQIVND (reference sequence). V lost 3 bases and J lost 0, with 9 bases in between. The CDR3 consists of 15 residues. The CDR3 protein is CASSIVGGSNQPQHF. The CDR3 DNA is TGTGCCAGTAGTATTGTAGGGGGTAGCAATCAGCCCCAGCATTTT.

The genes are TRBV7-7 and TRBJ2-6; 12 bases map to TRBD1. Trimming at V came to 5 bases and at J to 2 bases, leaving 4 bases not matched to a gene. This CDR3 is built from 17 residues. The germline CDR1 and CDR2 sequences are SSHAT and FNYEAQ (reference sequence). The CDR3 is CASSAGTGGPGANVLTF. The CDR3 DNA reads as TGTGCCAGCAGCGCCGGGACAGGGGGCCCTGGGGCCAACGTCCTGACTTTC.

The chain employs TRBV28 and TRBJ2-5; TRBD1 matches 12 bases. Trimming cost V 3 bases and J 2 bases; bases outside gene matches: 4. The CDR3 extends over 16 amino acids. Germline lookup yields CDR1 MDHEN and CDR2 SYDVKM. CDR3 nucleotides: TGTGCCAGCAGTTTCGGGACAGGGGGCTTGCAAGAGACCCAGTACTTC. It encodes CASSFGTGGLQETQYF.

This sequence joins TRBV19 and TRBJ2-6; possibly TRBD1 for D (5 bases). There are 15 residues in the CDR3. Trimming shortened V by 2 bases and J by 2 bases, and 7 bases separated the two germline ends. CDR1 and CDR2 (germline): LNHDA, SQIVND (reference sequence). DNA for the CDR3: TGTGCCAGTAGTATATCAGGGACTGGGGCCAACGTCCTGACTTTC. This sequence encodes CASSISGTGANVLTF. Full variable domain (rest looked up from reference TRBV19 and TRBJ2-6): DGGITQSPKYLFRKEGQNVTLSCEQNLNHDAMYWYRQDPGQGLRLIYYSQIVNDFQKGDIAEGYSVSREKKESFPLTVTSAQKNPTAFYLCASSISGTGANVLTFGAGSRLTVL.

The chain employs TRBV4-1 and TRBJ2-7; a possible D gene is TRBD1 (6 bases). The germline gives CDR1 MGHRA, CDR2 YSYEKL. The CDR3 has 13 amino acids. Between the trimmed V and J ends, which lost 1 base and 7 bases, there was a span of 11 bases. The CDR3 here is CASSQVGGEEQYF. CDR3 DNA sequence: TGCGCCAGCAGCCAAGTAGGGGGTGAGGAGCAGTACTTC.

V is TRBV4-1 and J is TRBJ2-1, with TRBD2 matching over 7 bases. Germline trimming cut 4 bases from V and 3 bases from J; bases unmatched to any gene: 6. Germline CDR1 and CDR2: MGHRA and YSYEKL. The CDR3 consists of 15 residues. The DNA for the CDR3 is TGCGCCAGCAGCCTAGCCAGCGGGGACTACAATGAGCAGTTCTTC. The encoded protein is CASSLASGDYNEQFF.

This chain links TRBV10-3 with TRBJ2-2, with no clear D. The CDR3 covers 19 residues. The V gene's germline CDR1 is ENHRY and CDR2 SYGVKD. V lost 3 bases, J lost 0 bases, and 20 bases lay in between. CDR3 loop: CAISESRSVGRTNTGELFF. For the CDR3, the DNA is TGTGCCATCAGTGAAAGTCGATCGGTGGGCAGAACGAACACCGGGGAGCTGTTTTTT.

This clone was seen just once. The chain couples TRBV7-2 to TRBJ2-7; D is perhaps TRBD2 (6 bases). V was trimmed by 3 bases and J by 0 bases, leaving 15 bases between them. Germline V gene sequence: CDR1 SGHTA, CDR2 FQGNSA. CDR3 length equals 16 residues. The CDR3 is CASSLRGDQSSYEQYF. As DNA, the CDR3 is TGTGCCAGCAGCTTGCGGGGCGATCAAAGCTCCTACGAGCAGTACTTC.

This chain connects TRBV10-3 to TRBJ2-1; D might be TRBD2 (6 bases). Germline loops: CDR1 ENHRY, CDR2 SYGVKD. Trimming left V 10 bases short and J 10 bases short, with 17 bases between. The CDR3 has 12 amino acids. The CDR3 nucleotides are TGTGCCACCGGGGGTGGGGCGGAAGAGCAGTTCTTC. Protein product: CATGGGAEEQFF.

The chain recombines TRBV5-1 with TRBJ2-2; the D gene is possibly TRBD2 (6 bases). V lost 9 bases and J 4 bases, leaving 19 bases between the germline ends. Germline lookup yields CDR1 SGHRS and CDR2 YFSETQ. The CDR3 is made up of 15 amino acids. For the CDR3, the DNA is TGCGCCACCTCCGGGAATCCCGGGGGCACCGGGGAGCTGTTTTTT. This translates into CATSGNPGGTGELFF.

V is TRBV4-2 and J is TRBJ1-1; D possibly corresponds to TRBD1 (5 bases). Trimming removed 1 base from V and 4 bases from J, with 10 bases in between. Germline V gives CDR1 LGHNA, CDR2 YNFKEQ. The CDR3 has 14 amino acids. The CDR3 DNA sequence: TGTGCCAGCAGCCAAGGGCAGGGAAGCACTGAAGCTTTCTTT. It yields the protein CASSQGQGSTEAFF.

A single count supports this clone. The genes are TRBV15 and TRBJ2-2; tentatively, D is TRBD1 (5 bases). In germline, CDR1 is LNHNV, CDR2 YYDKDF (reference sequence). This CDR3 region has 15 residues. The ends were cut back, 5 bases at V and 1 base at J, with 11 bases in the middle. The CDR3 is CATSRSGQNTGELFF. Here the CDR3 DNA reads TGTGCCACCAGCCGTTCTGGACAGAACACCGGGGAGCTGTTTTTT.